The 18 T cell receptor beta chains in this list originate from one sample, sequenced in a study of blood T cell repertoires in COVID-19. Libraries were prepared by immunoSEQ multiplex PCR; TCRdb keeps only in-frame clonotypes and omits some of them. This sample has about 190,000 clones, with less than 85% found just once. The sequencing sample was made of PBMCs or T cells enriched from blood (not recorded which). All receptors derive from a woman between 25 and 40 years old who had recovered from COVID-19.

This sequence joins TRBV7-3 and TRBJ2-7; TRBD2 aligns across 8 bases. The CDR3 has 15 residues. Germline-derived CDR1 and CDR2 are SGHTA and FQGTGA. Unmatched junction bases numbered 4, after V lost 0 bases and J lost 3 bases. The chain's CDR3 is CASSLTTGGGYEQYF. In DNA form, the CDR3 reads TGTGCCAGCAGCTTAACTACGGGAGGGGGCTACGAGCAGTACTTC.

The CDR3 sequence is CASTTGVGLGEAFF. The CDR3 nucleotides are TGCGCCAGCACCACAGGGGTCGGATTAGGTGAAGCTTTCTTT. The chain combines TRBV10-2 with TRBJ1-1, with TRBD1 matching 7 bases. Unmatched junction bases numbered 12, after V lost 7 bases and J lost 7 bases. The CDR3 length is 14 residues. From germline, CDR1 is WSHSY and CDR2 SAAADI.

The CDR3 sequence is CASSYTGGEQFF. DNA of the CDR3: TGTGCCAGTAGTTACACAGGGGGTGAGCAGTTCTTC. V and J are TRBV19 and TRBJ2-1, with 8 nucleotides matching TRBD1. The CDR3 is made up of 12 amino acids. Germline V CDR1 and CDR2: LNHDA, SQIVND (reference sequence). J lost 9 bases, V lost 5 bases, and 3 bases had no gene match.

The rearrangement uses TRBV28 and TRBJ2-1; 11 bases align to TRBD2. Germline CDR1 and CDR2: MDHEN and SYDVKM. The trim removed 2 bases at V and 4 bases at J, leaving 4 bases unmatched. The CDR3 sequence is 16 residues long. As DNA, the CDR3 is TGTGCCAGCAGTTTAGATAGCGGGAGGGGGTACAATGAGCAGTTCTTC. This gives the protein CASSLDSGRGYNEQFF. Looking up the rest from reference TRBV28 and TRBJ2-1 gives the full variable domain: DVKVTQSSRYLVKRTGEKVFLECVQDMDHENMFWYRQDPGLGLRLIYFSYDVKMKEKGDIPEGYSVSREKKERFSLILESASTNQTSMYLCASSLDSGRGYNEQFFGPGTRLTVL.

The chain has TRBV28 and TRBJ2-1; TRBD2 agrees at 9 bases. In germline, CDR1 is MDHEN, CDR2 SYDVKM. The CDR3 runs to 16 residues. V was pared by 0 bases and J by 6 bases, with 6 bases of the junction left unmatched. The CDR3 DNA reads TGTGCCAGCAGTTTATGGGCTAGCGGGGACATCAATGAGCAGTTCTTC. This sequence encodes CASSLWASGDINEQFF.

The V gene is TRBV27, the J gene TRBJ1-5, with D possibly matching TRBD1 (5 bases). In germline, CDR1 is MNHEY, CDR2 SMNVEV (reference sequence). This CDR3 region has 16 residues. V was trimmed by 0 bases and J by 4 bases, leaving 13 bases between them. CDR3 bases: TGTGCCAGCAGTTTATCGGCCAGGGCAAGGAATCAGCCCCAGCATTTT. Protein product: CASSLSARARNQPQHF.

V usage is TRBV14 and J usage is TRBJ2-3, with TRBD2 matching over 12 bases. The CDR3 sequence is 14 residues long. J lost 5 bases, V lost 6 bases, and 3 bases had no gene match. Germline loops: CDR1 SGHDN, CDR2 FVKESK. The CDR3 DNA reads TGTGCCAGCAGACTAGCGGGGGGACGAGATACGCAGTATTTT. Translated, it gives CASRLAGGRDTQYF.

This clone showed up just once. The chain couples TRBV27 to TRBJ1-5; 8 bases match TRBD1. CDR3 length: 14 residues. Germline values: CDR1 MNHEY, CDR2 SMNVEV (reference sequence). The trim removed 0 bases at V and 7 bases at J, leaving 2 bases unmatched. The CDR3 DNA follows: TGTGCCAGCAGTTTATCACGACAGGGGCAGCCCCAGCATTTT. Its translation: CASSLSRQGQPQHF.

This chain connects TRBV2 to TRBJ1-2; D gene ambiguous. Germline loops: CDR1 SNHLY, CDR2 FYNNEI. This CDR3 has 13 amino acids. The germline V and J ends were trimmed by 7 bases and 1 base, with 10 bases remaining between them. The CDR3: CASMRTVNYGYTF. The CDR3 nucleotides read TGTGCCAGCATGAGAACCGTTAACTATGGCTACACCTTC.

The V call is TRBV28, the J call TRBJ1-1, with 7 bases identical to TRBD1. The ends lost 5 bases at V and 3 bases at J; junction bases unmatched: 6. CDR1 is MDHEN and CDR2 is SYDVKM in the germline V gene. The CDR3 spans 14 residues. The CDR3 is CASSETQGDTEAFF. The CDR3 region has the DNA TGTGCCAGCAGTGAAACCCAGGGGGACACTGAAGCTTTCTTT.

This clone was found many times. This chain joins TRBV4-1 and TRBJ2-5; 16 bases are shared with TRBD2. With 3 bases clipped from V and 2 bases from J, the junction kept 9 bases outside the gene matches. The germline V gene has CDR1 MGHRA and CDR2 YSYEKL. The CDR3 is 19 amino acids. For the CDR3, the DNA is TGCGCCAGCAGCCACCCGGGACTAGCGGGAGGGCCCGGGCAAGAGACCCAGTACTTC. This codes for CASSHPGLAGGPGQETQYF.

The chain employs TRBV7-8 and TRBJ2-1; 9 bases line up with TRBD1. The CDR3 loop spans 15 amino acids. CDR1 and CDR2 from the germline V gene are SGHVS and FQNEAQ. The V segment lost 3 bases and the J segment 7 bases; nucleotides outside the gene matches: 7. The CDR3 spells CASSLGQGGKNEQFF. The CDR3 nucleotides are TGTGCCAGCAGCTTGGGACAGGGCGGGAAGAATGAGCAGTTCTTC. The whole variable domain, filled in from reference TRBV7-8 and TRBJ2-1, reads GAGVSQSPRYKVAKRGQDVALRCDPISGHVSLFWYQQALGQGPEFLTYFQNEAQLDKSGLPSDRFFAERPEGSVSTLKIQRTQQEDSAVYLCASSLGQGGKNEQFFGPGTRLTVL.

This clone was seen only once. The genes are TRBV27 and TRBJ2-6; D gene ambiguous. The CDR3 contains 14 residues. V lost 0 bases and J 2 bases, leaving 2 bases between the germline ends. The germline gives CDR1 MNHEY, CDR2 SMNVEV (reference sequence). The CDR3 DNA reads TGTGCCAGCAGTTTATCCACTGGGGCCAACGTCCTGACTTTC. The encoded protein is CASSLSTGANVLTF.

The CDR3 spells CASSLGPLAISYEQYF. CDR3 coding DNA: TGTGCCAGCAGCTTAGGCCCACTAGCGATCTCCTACGAGCAGTACTTC. The rearrangement joins TRBV27 to TRBJ2-7; 7 bases line up with TRBD2. The CDR3 sequence is 16 residues long. The V gene's germline CDR1 is MNHEY and CDR2 SMNVEV (reference sequence). V dropped 6 bases and J dropped 0; count of bases not matched to a gene: 11.

The chain uses TRBV18 and TRBJ2-3; TRBD2 is a possible D gene (5 bases). Germline V CDR1 and CDR2: KGHSH, LQKENI. Trimming removed 2 bases at V and 4 bases at J, with 10 bases between. The CDR3 covers 14 residues. The CDR3 loop is CASSPSQRPDTQYF. The CDR3 nucleotides are TGTGCCAGCTCACCAAGTCAGCGGCCAGATACGCAGTATTTT.

The chain recombines TRBV27 with TRBJ1-5; D gene ambiguous. The V and J ends lost 6 bases and 4 bases respectively, with 13 bases between them. The CDR3 is made up of 14 amino acids. The germline gives CDR1 MNHEY, CDR2 SMNVEV (reference sequence). For the CDR3, the DNA is TGTGCCAGCAGCGAACGGGGTGTTAATCAGCCCCAGCATTTT. Translated: CASSERGVNQPQHF.

The chain joins TRBV7-8 to TRBJ2-7, with D perhaps TRBD2 (6 bases). V shed 2 bases and J shed 4 bases, with 12 bases lying between them. The CDR3 is made up of 14 amino acids. Germline V gene data show CDR1 as SGHVS and CDR2 as FQNEAQ. CDR3 in DNA: TGTGCCAGCAGCTTAACGGGGAGGCAGTACGAGCAGTACTTC. Amino acid sequence: CASSLTGRQYEQYF.

The CDR3 loop reads CASSEYVENYGYTF. CDR3 coding DNA: TGTGCCAGCAGTGAATATGTGGAGAACTATGGCTACACCTTC. V gene TRBV25-1 combines with J gene TRBJ1-2, with unresolved D. Trimming removed 0 bases from V and 2 bases from J, with 7 bases in between. Germline V lookup: CDR1 MGHDK, CDR2 SYGVNS. The CDR3 is made up of 14 amino acids.